This TCR beta chain was sequenced in a study of cytomegalovirus exposure and HLA in healthy donors. Study overall: Unique TCR beta sequences numbering fewer than 130 million came from 190 million or so T cells in an earlier analysis. The study, taken as a whole, reports: When analyzed later, a missense DCLRE1C variant was found to be linked to TCR beta V- and J-gene trimming. Another analysis was done later, and it associated 17,000 or so TCR beta sequences with HLA alleles at 0.05 false discovery rate.

The CDR3 has 14 residues. Per the germline V gene, CDR1 is MNHEY and CDR2 is SVGAGI. V was clipped by 5 bases and J by 4 bases; unmatched bases: 3. The PCR contained 60 Vbeta and 13 Jbeta primers. Generated by immunoSEQ multiplex PCR, the TCRdb table keeps only in-frame clones and is missing some. The sample lists tens of thousands of clones, about 72% occurring once. Comment on this clone: Antigen specificity is unknown.

The sample consisted of PBMCs. V gene TRBV6-5 combines with J gene TRBJ2-2; 8 bases are a match to TRBD1. The sequence was collected from a man aged 30-40 years in good health and CMV-seronegative. CDR3 loop: CASSRTGITGELFF. The DNA for the CDR3 is TGTGCCAGCAGTCGGACAGGGATCACCGGGGAGCTGTTTTTT.